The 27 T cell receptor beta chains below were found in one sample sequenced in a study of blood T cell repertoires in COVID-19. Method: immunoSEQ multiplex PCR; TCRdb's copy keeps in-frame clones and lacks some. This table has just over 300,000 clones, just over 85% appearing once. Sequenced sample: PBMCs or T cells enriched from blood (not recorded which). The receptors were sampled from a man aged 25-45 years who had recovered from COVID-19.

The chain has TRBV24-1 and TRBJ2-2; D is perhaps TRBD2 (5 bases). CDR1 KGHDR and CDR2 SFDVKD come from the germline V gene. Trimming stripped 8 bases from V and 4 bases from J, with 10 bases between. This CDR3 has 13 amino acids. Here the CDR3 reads CATTNEGTGELFF. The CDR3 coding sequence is TGTGCCACCACGAACGAGGGCACCGGGGAGCTGTTTTTT.

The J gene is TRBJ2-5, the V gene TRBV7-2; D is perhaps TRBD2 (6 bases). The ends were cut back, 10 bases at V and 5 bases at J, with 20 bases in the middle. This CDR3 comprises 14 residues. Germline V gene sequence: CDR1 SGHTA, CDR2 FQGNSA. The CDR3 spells CATKPGSNAETQYF. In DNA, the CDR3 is TGTGCCACCAAGCCCGGGAGTAATGCGGAGACCCAGTACTTC.

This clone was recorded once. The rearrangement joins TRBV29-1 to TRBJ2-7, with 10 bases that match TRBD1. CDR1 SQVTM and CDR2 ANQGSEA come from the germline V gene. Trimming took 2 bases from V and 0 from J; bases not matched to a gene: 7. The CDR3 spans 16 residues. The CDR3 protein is CSVETGTGARSYEQYF. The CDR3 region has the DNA TGCAGCGTTGAAACTGGGACAGGGGCCCGCTCCTACGAGCAGTACTTC.

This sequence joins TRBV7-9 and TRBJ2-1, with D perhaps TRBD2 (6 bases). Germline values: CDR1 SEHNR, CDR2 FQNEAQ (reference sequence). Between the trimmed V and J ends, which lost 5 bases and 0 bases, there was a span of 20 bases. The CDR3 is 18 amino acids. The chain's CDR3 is CASSDSVAVLSSYNEQFF. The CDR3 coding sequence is TGTGCCAGCAGCGACTCAGTAGCGGTCCTTAGCTCCTACAATGAGCAGTTCTTC. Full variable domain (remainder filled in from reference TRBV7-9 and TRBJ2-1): DTGVSQNPRHKITKRGQNVTFRCDPISEHNRLYWYRQTLGQGPEFLTYFQNEAQLEKSRLLSDRFSAERPKGSFSTLEIQRTEQGDSAMYLCASSDSVAVLSSYNEQFFGPGTRLTVL.

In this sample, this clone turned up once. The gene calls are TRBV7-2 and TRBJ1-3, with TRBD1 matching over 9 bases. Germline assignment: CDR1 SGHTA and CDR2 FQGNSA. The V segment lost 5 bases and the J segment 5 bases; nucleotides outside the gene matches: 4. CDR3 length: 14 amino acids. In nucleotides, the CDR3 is TGTGCCAGCAGCCTAGGACAGGGGAGAAACACCATATATTTT. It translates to CASSLGQGRNTIYF.

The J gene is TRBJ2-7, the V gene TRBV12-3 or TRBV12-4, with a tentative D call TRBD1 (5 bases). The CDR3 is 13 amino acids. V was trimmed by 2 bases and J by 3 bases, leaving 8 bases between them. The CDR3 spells CASSLQGHYEQYF. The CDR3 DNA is TGTGCCAGCAGTTTACAGGGCCACTACGAGCAGTACTTC.

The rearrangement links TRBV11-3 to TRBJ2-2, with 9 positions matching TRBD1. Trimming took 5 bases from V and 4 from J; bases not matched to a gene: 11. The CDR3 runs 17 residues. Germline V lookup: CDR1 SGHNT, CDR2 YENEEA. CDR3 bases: TGTGCCAGCAGCCCCTCCGGGGGACAGGGCGGCACCGGGGAGCTGTTTTTT. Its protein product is CASSPSGGQGGTGELFF.

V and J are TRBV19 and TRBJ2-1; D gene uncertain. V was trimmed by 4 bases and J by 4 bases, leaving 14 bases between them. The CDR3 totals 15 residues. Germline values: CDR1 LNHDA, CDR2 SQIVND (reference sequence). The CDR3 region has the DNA TGTGCCAGTAGTAGGGTAGCATCGGATTACAATGAGCAGTTCTTC. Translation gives CASSRVASDYNEQFF.

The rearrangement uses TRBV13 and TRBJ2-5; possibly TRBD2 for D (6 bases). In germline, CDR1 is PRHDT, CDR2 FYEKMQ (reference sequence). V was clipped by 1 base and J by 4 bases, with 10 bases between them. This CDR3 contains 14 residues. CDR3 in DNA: TGTGCCAGCAGCTTAGAGGGGACTTCAGAGACCCAGTACTTC. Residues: CASSLEGTSETQYF.

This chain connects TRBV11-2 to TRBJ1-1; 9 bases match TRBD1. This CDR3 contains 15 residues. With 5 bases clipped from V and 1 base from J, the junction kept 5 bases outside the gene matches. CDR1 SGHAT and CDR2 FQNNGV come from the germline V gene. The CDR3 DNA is TGTGCCAGCAGCCCCTGGACAGGGGCGAACACTGAAGCTTTCTTT. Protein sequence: CASSPWTGANTEAFF.

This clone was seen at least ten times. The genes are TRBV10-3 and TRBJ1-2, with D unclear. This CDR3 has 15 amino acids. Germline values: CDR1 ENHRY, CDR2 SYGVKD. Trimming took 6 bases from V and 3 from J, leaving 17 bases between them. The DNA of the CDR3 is TGTGCCATCAGGGACTCGGGCAGACCGTACTATGGCTACACCTTC. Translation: CAIRDSGRPYYGYTF.

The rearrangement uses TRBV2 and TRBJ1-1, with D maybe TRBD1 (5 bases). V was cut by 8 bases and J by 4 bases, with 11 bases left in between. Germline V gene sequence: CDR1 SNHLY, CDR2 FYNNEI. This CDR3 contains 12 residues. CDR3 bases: TGTGCCAGCGTGACCAGGGCCACTGAAGCTTTCTTT. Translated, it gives CASVTRATEAFF.

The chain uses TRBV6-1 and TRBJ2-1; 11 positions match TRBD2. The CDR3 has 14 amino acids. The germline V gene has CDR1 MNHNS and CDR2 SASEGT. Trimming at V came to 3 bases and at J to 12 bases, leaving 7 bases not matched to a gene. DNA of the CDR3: TGTGCCAGCAGTGAGGGGACTAGCGGAAATAGGCAGTTCTTC. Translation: CASSEGTSGNRQFF.

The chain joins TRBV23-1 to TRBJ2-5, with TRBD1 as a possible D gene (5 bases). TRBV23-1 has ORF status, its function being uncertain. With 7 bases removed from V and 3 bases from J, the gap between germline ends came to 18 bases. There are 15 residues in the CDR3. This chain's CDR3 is CASTPAQQGKETQYF. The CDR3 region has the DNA TGCGCCAGCACTCCCGCTCAGCAGGGCAAAGAGACCCAGTACTTC.

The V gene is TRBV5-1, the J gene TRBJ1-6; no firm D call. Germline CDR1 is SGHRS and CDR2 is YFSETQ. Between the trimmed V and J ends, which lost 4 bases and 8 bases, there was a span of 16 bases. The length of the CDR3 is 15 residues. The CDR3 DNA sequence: TGCGCCAGCAGCCTGTCGGGGATTAATTATTCACCCCTCCACTTT. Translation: CASSLSGINYSPLHF.

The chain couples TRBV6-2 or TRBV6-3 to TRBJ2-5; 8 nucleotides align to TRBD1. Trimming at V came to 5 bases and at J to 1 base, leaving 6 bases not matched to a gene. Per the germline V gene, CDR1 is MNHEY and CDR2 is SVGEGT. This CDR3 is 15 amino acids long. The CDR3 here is CASSATGVLQETQYF. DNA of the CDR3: TGTGCCAGCAGTGCGACAGGGGTCCTCCAAGAGACCCAGTACTTC.

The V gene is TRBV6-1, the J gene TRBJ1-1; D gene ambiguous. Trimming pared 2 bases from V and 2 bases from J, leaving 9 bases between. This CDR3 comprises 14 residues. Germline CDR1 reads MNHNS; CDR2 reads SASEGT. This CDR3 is CASSEMVGNTEAFF. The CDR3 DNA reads TGTGCCAGCAGTGAAATGGTCGGTAACACTGAAGCTTTCTTT.

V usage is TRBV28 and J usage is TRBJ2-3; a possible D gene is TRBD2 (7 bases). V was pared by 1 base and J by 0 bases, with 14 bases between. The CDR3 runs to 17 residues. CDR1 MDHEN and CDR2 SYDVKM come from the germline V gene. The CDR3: CASSLFSGGPSTDTQYF. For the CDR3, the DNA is TGTGCCAGCAGTTTATTTTCGGGGGGCCCTAGCACAGATACGCAGTATTTT. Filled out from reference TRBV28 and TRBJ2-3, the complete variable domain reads DVKVTQSSRYLVKRTGEKVFLECVQDMDHENMFWYRQDPGLGLRLIYFSYDVKMKEKGDIPEGYSVSREKKERFSLILESASTNQTSMYLCASSLFSGGPSTDTQYFGPGTRLTVL.

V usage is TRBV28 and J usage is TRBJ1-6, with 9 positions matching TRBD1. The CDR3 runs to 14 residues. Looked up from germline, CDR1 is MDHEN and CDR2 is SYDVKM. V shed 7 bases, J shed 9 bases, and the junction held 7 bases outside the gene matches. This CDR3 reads CASMGQGGRSPLHF. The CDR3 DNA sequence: TGTGCCAGCATGGGACAGGGCGGTCGTTCACCCCTCCACTTT.

CDR3 protein: CASSIAGGPYNEQFF. The CDR3 region has the DNA TGTGCCAGCAGTATAGCGGGGGGGCCCTACAATGAGCAGTTCTTC. This chain joins TRBV6-5 and TRBJ2-1; 11 bases line up with TRBD2. The CDR3 runs to 15 residues. The V gene end was trimmed by 5 bases and the J gene end by 2 bases; junction bases not matched to a gene: 2. Looked up from germline, CDR1 is MNHEY and CDR2 is SVGAGI.

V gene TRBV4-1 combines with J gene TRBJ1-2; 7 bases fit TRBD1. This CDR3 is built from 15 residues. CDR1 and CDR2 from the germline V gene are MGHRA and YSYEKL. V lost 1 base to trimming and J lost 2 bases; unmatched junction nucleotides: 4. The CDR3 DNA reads TGCGCCAGCAGCCAAGGTACGACAGGGAACTATGGCTACACCTTC. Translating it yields CASSQGTTGNYGYTF.

This chain's CDR3 is CASSQAAGGTSGANVLTF. Here the CDR3 DNA reads TGTGCCAGCAGCCAAGCCGCAGGGGGCACCTCTGGGGCCAACGTCCTGACTTTC. V and J are TRBV4-2 and TRBJ2-6; TRBD1 matches 8 bases. Looked up from germline, CDR1 is LGHNA and CDR2 is YNFKEQ. The CDR3 extends over 18 amino acids. Unmatched junction bases numbered 5, after V lost 1 base and J lost 0 bases.

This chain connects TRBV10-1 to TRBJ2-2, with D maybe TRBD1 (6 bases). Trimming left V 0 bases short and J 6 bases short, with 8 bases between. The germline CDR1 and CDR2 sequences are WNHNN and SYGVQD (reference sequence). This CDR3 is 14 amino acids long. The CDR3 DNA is TGCGCCAGCAGTGAGTCGGGGGCCTCCGGGGAGCTGTTTTTT. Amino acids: CASSESGASGELFF.

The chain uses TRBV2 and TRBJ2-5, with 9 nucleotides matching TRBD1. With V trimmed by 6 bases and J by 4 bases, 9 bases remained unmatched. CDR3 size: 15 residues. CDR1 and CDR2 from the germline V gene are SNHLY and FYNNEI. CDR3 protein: CASSTPGQGLETQYF. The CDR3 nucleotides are TGTGCCAGCAGCACACCGGGACAGGGTTTAGAGACCCAGTACTTC.

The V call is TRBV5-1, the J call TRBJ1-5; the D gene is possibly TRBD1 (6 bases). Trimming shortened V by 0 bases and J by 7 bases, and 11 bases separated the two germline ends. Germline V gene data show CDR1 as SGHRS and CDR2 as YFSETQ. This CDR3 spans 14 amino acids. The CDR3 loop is CASSLEGGDQPQHF. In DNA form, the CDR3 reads TGCGCCAGCAGCTTGGAGGGGGGGGACCAGCCCCAGCATTTT.

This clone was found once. The CDR3 protein is CASSLSGQGAVYGYTF. CDR3 DNA sequence: TGTGCCAGCAGCTTATCGGGACAGGGGGCTGTCTATGGCTACACCTTC. The chain uses TRBV7-9 and TRBJ1-2; 12 nucleotides line up with TRBD1. There are 16 residues in the CDR3. The junction had 5 bases not matched to a gene; V was cut back by 2 bases and J by 4 bases. In germline, CDR1 is SEHNR, CDR2 FQNEAQ (reference sequence).

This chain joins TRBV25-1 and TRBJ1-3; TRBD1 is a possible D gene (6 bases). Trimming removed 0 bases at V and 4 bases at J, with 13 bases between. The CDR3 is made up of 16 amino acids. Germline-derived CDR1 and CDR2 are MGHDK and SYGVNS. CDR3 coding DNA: TGTGCCAGCAGTGAATATGGGGGGGCAGGAGGAAACACCATATATTTT. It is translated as CASSEYGGAGGNTIYF.